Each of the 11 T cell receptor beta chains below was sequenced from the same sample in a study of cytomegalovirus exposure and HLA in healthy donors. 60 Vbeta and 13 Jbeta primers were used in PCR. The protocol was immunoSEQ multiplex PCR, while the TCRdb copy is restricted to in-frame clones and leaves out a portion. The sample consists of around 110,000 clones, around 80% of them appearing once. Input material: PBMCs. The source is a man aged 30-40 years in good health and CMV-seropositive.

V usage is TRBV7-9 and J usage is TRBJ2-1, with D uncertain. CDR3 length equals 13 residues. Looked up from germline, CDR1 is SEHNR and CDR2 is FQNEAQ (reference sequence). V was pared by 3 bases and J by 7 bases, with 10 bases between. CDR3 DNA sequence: TGTGCCAGCAGCTTTATTGTAGATAATGAGCAGTTCTTC. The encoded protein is CASSFIVDNEQFF.

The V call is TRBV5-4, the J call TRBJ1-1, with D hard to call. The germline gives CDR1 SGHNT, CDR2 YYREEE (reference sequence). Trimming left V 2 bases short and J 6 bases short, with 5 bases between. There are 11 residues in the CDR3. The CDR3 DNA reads TGTGCCAGCAGCTTTGGGCCTGAAGCTTTCTTT. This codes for CASSFGPEAFF.

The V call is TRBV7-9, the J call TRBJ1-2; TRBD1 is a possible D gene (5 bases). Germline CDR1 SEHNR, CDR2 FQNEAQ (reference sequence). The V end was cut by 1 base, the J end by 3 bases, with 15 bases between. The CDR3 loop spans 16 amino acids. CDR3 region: CASSLEIGRAYYGYTF. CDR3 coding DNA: TGTGCCAGCAGCTTAGAAATTGGCAGGGCCTACTATGGCTACACCTTC.

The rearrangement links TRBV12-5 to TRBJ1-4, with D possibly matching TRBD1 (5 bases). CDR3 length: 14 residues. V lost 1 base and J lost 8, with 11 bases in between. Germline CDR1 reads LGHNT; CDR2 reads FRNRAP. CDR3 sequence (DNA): TGTGCTAGTGGTTTGGCCGGGACTAGGGAAAAACTGTTTTTT. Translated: CASGLAGTREKLFF.

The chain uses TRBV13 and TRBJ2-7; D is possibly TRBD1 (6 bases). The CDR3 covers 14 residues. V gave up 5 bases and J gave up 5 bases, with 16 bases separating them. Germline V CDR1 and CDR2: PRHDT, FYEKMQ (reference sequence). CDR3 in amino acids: CASSPYTAGDEQYF. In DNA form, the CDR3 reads TGTGCCAGCAGCCCCTATACGGCAGGGGACGAGCAGTACTTC.

CDR3 protein: CASSLSFGLAGGNEQFF. CDR3 sequence (DNA): TGTGCCAGCAGTTTATCTTTTGGTCTAGCGGGAGGAAATGAGCAGTTCTTC. The J gene is TRBJ2-1, the V gene TRBV27; 11 positions agree with TRBD2. CDR1 is MNHEY and CDR2 is SMNVEV in the germline V gene (reference sequence). Trimming at V came to 0 bases and at J to 7 bases, leaving 8 bases not matched to a gene. This CDR3 has 17 amino acids.

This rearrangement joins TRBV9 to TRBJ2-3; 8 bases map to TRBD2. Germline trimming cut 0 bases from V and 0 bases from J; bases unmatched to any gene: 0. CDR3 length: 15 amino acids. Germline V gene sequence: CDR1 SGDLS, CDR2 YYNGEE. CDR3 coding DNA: TGTGCCAGCAGCGTAGGGACTAGCAGCACAGATACGCAGTATTTT. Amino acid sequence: CASSVGTSSTDTQYF.

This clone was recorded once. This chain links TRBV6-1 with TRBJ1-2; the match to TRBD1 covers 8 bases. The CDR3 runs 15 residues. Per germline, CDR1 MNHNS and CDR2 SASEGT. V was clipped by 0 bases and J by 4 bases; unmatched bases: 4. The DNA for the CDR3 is TGTGCCAGCAGTGAAGCGACAGGGGTCGTCTATGGCTACACCTTC. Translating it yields CASSEATGVVYGYTF.

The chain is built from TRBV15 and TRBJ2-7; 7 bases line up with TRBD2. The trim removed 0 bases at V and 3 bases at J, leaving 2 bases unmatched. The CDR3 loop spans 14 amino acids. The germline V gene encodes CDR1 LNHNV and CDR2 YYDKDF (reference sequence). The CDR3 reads CATSRDGRDYEQYF. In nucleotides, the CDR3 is TGTGCCACCAGCAGAGATGGGAGGGACTACGAGCAGTACTTC.

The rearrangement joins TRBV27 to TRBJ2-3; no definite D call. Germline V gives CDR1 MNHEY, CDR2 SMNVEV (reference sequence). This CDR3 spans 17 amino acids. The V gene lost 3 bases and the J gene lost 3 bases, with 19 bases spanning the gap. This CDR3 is CASSFTRPPLRTDTQYF. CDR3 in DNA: TGTGCCAGCAGTTTCACACGGCCACCCTTGAGGACAGATACGCAGTATTTT.

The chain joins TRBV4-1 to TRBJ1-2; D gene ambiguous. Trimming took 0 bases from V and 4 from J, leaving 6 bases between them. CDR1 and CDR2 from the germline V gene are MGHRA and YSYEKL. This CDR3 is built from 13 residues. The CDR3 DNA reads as TGCGCCAGCAGCCAAGATCTAGGCTATGGCTACACCTTC. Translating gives CASSQDLGYGYTF.